Listed below are T cell receptor beta chains from one sample, sequenced in a study of OX40 agonist ivuxolimab in advanced cancers. Assay: immunoSEQ multiplex PCR; the TCRdb copy retains only in-frame clones and omits some. The sample yields roughly 90,000 clones, approximately 85% seen once. This sample comprised CD4+ or CD8+ T cells sorted from blood, obtained in a trial of the OX40 agonist ivuxolimab. The receptors derive from an adult with an advanced solid tumor such as melanoma, head and neck, liver or kidney cancer. Each CDR3 is given with its conserved first and last residue. A D gene is named only where the DNA matches it firmly. The size field is filled for only some rows; it gives once, few, many or a size class.

v_call: TRBV7-3
j_call: TRBJ2-1
d_call: TRBD2
clone_size: NA
cdr3_aa: CASSLELAGGPNEQFF
cdr3_nt: TGTGCCAGCAGCTTAGAGCTAGCGGGGGGGCCCAATGAGCAGTTCTTC

v_call: TRBV7-9
j_call: TRBJ2-2
d_call: TRBD2
clone_size: NA
cdr3_aa: CASSFGLAGTGELFF
cdr3_nt: TGTGCCAGCAGCTTCGGACTAGCGGGAACCGGGGAGCTGTTTTTT

v_call: TRBV7-9
j_call: TRBJ2-7
d_call: TRBD2
clone_size: NA
cdr3_aa: CASSSAAGVYEQYF
cdr3_nt: TGTGCCAGCAGCTCAGCGGCGGGAGTCTACGAGCAGTACTTC

v_call: TRBV28
j_call: TRBJ2-1
d_call: TRBD2
clone_size: NA
cdr3_aa: CASSFSGGSYNEQFF
cdr3_nt: TGTGCCAGCAGTTTTAGCGGGGGATCCTACAATGAGCAGTTCTTC

v_call: TRBV28
j_call: TRBJ2-1
d_call: TRBD2
clone_size: NA
cdr3_aa: CASSLAAGVTYNEQFF
cdr3_nt: TGTGCCAGCAGTTTAGCGGCGGGAGTAACCTACAATGAGCAGTTCTTC

v_call: TRBV7-2
j_call: TRBJ2-5
d_call: NA
clone_size: NA
cdr3_aa: CASSSTGLGTQYF
cdr3_nt: TGTGCCAGCAGCTCGACTGGTTTAGGGACCCAGTACTTC

v_call: TRBV5-1
j_call: TRBJ2-7
d_call: TRBD1
clone_size: NA
cdr3_aa: CASSLTGQNYEQYF
cdr3_nt: TGCGCCAGCAGCTTAACGGGACAGAACTACGAGCAGTACTTC

v_call: TRBV27
j_call: TRBJ1-1
d_call: NA
clone_size: NA
cdr3_aa: CASRGLGTEAFF
cdr3_nt: TGTGCCAGCAGGGGTCTCGGCACTGAAGCTTTCTTT

v_call: TRBV6-4
j_call: TRBJ1-1
d_call: NA
clone_size: once
cdr3_aa: CASSASFGGGTEAFF
cdr3_nt: TGTGCCAGCAGTGCGTCTTTCGGGGGGGGCACTGAAGCTTTCTTT

v_call: TRBV7-9
j_call: TRBJ1-1
d_call: NA
clone_size: once
cdr3_aa: CASSFQEADTEAFF
cdr3_nt: TGTGCCAGCAGCTTCCAGGAGGCGGACACTGAAGCTTTCTTT

v_call: TRBV5-1
j_call: TRBJ2-1
d_call: NA
clone_size: NA
cdr3_aa: CASSLGDSYNEQFF
cdr3_nt: TGCGCCAGCAGCTTGGGTGACAGCTACAATGAGCAGTTCTTC

v_call: TRBV10-1
j_call: TRBJ2-1
d_call: NA
clone_size: NA
cdr3_aa: CATSGERLSSSYNEQFF
cdr3_nt: TGCGCCACCTCGGGGGAGAGACTTTCGAGCTCCTACAATGAGCAGTTCTTC

v_call: TRBV6-6
j_call: TRBJ2-5
d_call: NA
clone_size: NA
cdr3_aa: CASSYSLAPETQYF
cdr3_nt: TGTGCCAGCAGTTACTCCCTAGCTCCGGAGACCCAGTACTTC

v_call: TRBV27
j_call: TRBJ2-3
d_call: NA
clone_size: NA
cdr3_aa: CASRANPDSTDTQYF
cdr3_nt: TGTGCCAGTAGGGCGAATCCCGACTCCACAGATACGCAGTATTTT

v_call: TRBV10-3
j_call: TRBJ2-1
d_call: NA
clone_size: NA
cdr3_aa: CAISEGNEQFF
cdr3_nt: TGTGCCATCAGTGAGGGGAATGAGCAGTTCTTC

v_call: TRBV7-9
j_call: TRBJ2-3
d_call: NA
clone_size: NA
cdr3_aa: CASSLGSVDTQYF
cdr3_nt: TGTGCCAGCAGCTTAGGTTCGGTAGATACGCAGTATTTT

v_call: TRBV14
j_call: TRBJ2-5
d_call: NA
clone_size: NA
cdr3_aa: CASSQEGGETQYF
cdr3_nt: TGTGCCAGCAGCCAAGAGGGGGGAGAGACCCAGTACTTC

v_call: TRBV6-6
j_call: TRBJ2-7
d_call: NA
clone_size: NA
cdr3_aa: CASSYPDRNYEQYF
cdr3_nt: TGTGCCAGCAGTTACCCCGACAGGAACTACGAGCAGTACTTC

v_call: TRBV28
j_call: TRBJ2-7
d_call: TRBD1
clone_size: NA
cdr3_aa: CAGSTGGAQGDEQYF
cdr3_nt: TGTGCCGGCAGCACAGGGGGCGCCCAAGGCGACGAGCAGTACTTC

v_call: TRBV10-3
j_call: TRBJ2-5
d_call: TRBD2
clone_size: NA
cdr3_aa: CAIRSSGGQETQYF
cdr3_nt: TGTGCCATCAGATCTAGCGGGGGACAAGAGACCCAGTACTTC

v_call: TRBV7-9
j_call: TRBJ2-7
d_call: NA
clone_size: NA
cdr3_aa: CASEGGAYEQYF
cdr3_nt: TGTGCCAGTGAGGGGGGGGCCTACGAGCAGTACTTC

v_call: TRBV11-3
j_call: TRBJ1-2
d_call: TRBD1
clone_size: NA
cdr3_aa: CASSSARGNGYTF
cdr3_nt: TGTGCCAGCAGCTCGGCCAGGGGGAATGGCTACACCTTC

v_call: TRBV5-1
j_call: TRBJ1-4
d_call: NA
clone_size: NA
cdr3_aa: CASSRANEKLFF
cdr3_nt: TGCGCCAGCAGTCGGGCTAATGAAAAACTGTTTTTT

v_call: TRBV9
j_call: TRBJ2-7
d_call: TRBD1
clone_size: NA
cdr3_aa: CASSVLDRGGYEQYF
cdr3_nt: TGTGCCAGCAGCGTACTAGACAGGGGGGGCTACGAGCAGTACTTC

v_call: TRBV4-1
j_call: TRBJ1-2
d_call: NA
clone_size: NA
cdr3_aa: CASSPSDGNYGYTF
cdr3_nt: TGCGCCAGCAGCCCTTCCGACGGAAACTATGGCTACACCTTC

v_call: TRBV29-1
j_call: TRBJ1-2
d_call: NA
clone_size: NA
cdr3_aa: CSVEPLPQGSGYGYTF
cdr3_nt: TGCAGCGTTGAACCCCTGCCTCAGGGGAGTGGCTATGGCTACACCTTC

v_call: TRBV19
j_call: TRBJ2-1
d_call: TRBD1
clone_size: NA
cdr3_aa: CASSIDGIQGALRLYNEQFF
cdr3_nt: TGTGCCAGTAGTATAGATGGAATCCAGGGGGCGCTTCGCCTATACAATGAGCAGTTCTTC

v_call: TRBV7-9
j_call: TRBJ2-4
d_call: TRBD1
clone_size: NA
cdr3_aa: CASSFPSGGTKNIQYF
cdr3_nt: TGTGCCAGCAGCTTCCCGTCAGGGGGCACCAAAAACATTCAGTACTTC

v_call: TRBV10-1
j_call: TRBJ2-1
d_call: TRBD1
clone_size: NA
cdr3_aa: CASSELRTGGWDEQFF
cdr3_nt: TGCGCCAGCAGCGAATTACGGACAGGGGGCTGGGATGAGCAGTTCTTC

v_call: TRBV11-3
j_call: TRBJ2-7
d_call: NA
clone_size: NA
cdr3_aa: CASSLSGSYEQYF
cdr3_nt: TGTGCCAGCAGCCTTTCCGGGAGCTACGAGCAGTACTTC

v_call: TRBV28
j_call: TRBJ2-7
d_call: TRBD2
clone_size: NA
cdr3_aa: CASSLKFAAGASSEQYF
cdr3_nt: TGTGCCAGCAGTTTAAAATTCGCTGCGGGAGCTAGTTCCGAGCAGTACTTC

v_call: TRBV19
j_call: TRBJ1-2
d_call: TRBD1
clone_size: NA
cdr3_aa: CASAPEQGSYGYTF
cdr3_nt: TGTGCCAGTGCCCCCGAACAGGGGTCCTATGGCTACACCTTC

v_call: TRBV7-2
j_call: TRBJ2-7
d_call: TRBD2
clone_size: NA
cdr3_aa: CASSQAGGHTYEQYF
cdr3_nt: TGTGCCAGCAGCCAAGCGGGGGGGCACACCTACGAGCAGTACTTC

v_call: TRBV9
j_call: TRBJ2-7
d_call: NA
clone_size: NA
cdr3_aa: CASSSGGGYEQYF
cdr3_nt: TGTGCCAGCAGCTCCGGTGGGGGCTACGAGCAGTACTTC

v_call: TRBV7-6
j_call: TRBJ2-2
d_call: NA
clone_size: NA
cdr3_aa: CASSLRSGELFF
cdr3_nt: TGTGCCAGCAGCCTAAGATCCGGGGAGCTGTTTTTT

v_call: TRBV28
j_call: TRBJ2-5
d_call: TRBD1
clone_size: NA
cdr3_aa: CASAKPGGPIQETQYF
cdr3_nt: TGTGCCAGCGCAAAGCCAGGGGGACCTATCCAAGAGACCCAGTACTTC

v_call: TRBV5-6
j_call: TRBJ2-7
d_call: NA
clone_size: NA
cdr3_aa: CASSYDRSYEQYF
cdr3_nt: TGTGCCAGCAGCTACGACAGGTCCTACGAGCAGTACTTC

v_call: TRBV6-5
j_call: TRBJ1-5
d_call: TRBD1
clone_size: NA
cdr3_aa: CASRRDRGPQPQHF
cdr3_nt: TGTGCCAGCAGGCGGGACAGGGGGCCTCAGCCCCAGCATTTT

v_call: TRBV14
j_call: TRBJ2-3
d_call: NA
clone_size: NA
cdr3_aa: CASSQEFGGSTDTQYF
cdr3_nt: TGTGCCAGCAGCCAAGAGTTTGGCGGGAGCACAGATACGCAGTATTTT

v_call: TRBV7-3
j_call: TRBJ2-1
d_call: TRBD2
clone_size: NA
cdr3_aa: CASSPSSGRVYNEQFF
cdr3_nt: TGTGCCAGCAGCCCTTCTAGCGGGAGAGTCTACAATGAGCAGTTCTTC

v_call: TRBV5-6
j_call: TRBJ1-2
d_call: NA
clone_size: NA
cdr3_aa: CASSLAQGTGGYTF
cdr3_nt: TGTGCCAGCAGCCTAGCCCAGGGGACGGGCGGCTACACCTTC

v_call: TRBV4-3
j_call: TRBJ2-2
d_call: NA
clone_size: NA
cdr3_aa: CASSRAENTGELFF
cdr3_nt: TGCGCCAGCTCCCGGGCAGAGAACACCGGGGAGCTGTTTTTT

v_call: TRBV5-1
j_call: TRBJ2-2
d_call: TRBD2
clone_size: NA
cdr3_aa: CASSLLAGATGELFF
cdr3_nt: TGCGCCAGCAGCTTGCTAGCGGGAGCCACCGGGGAGCTGTTTTTT

v_call: TRBV2
j_call: TRBJ1-4
d_call: NA
clone_size: NA
cdr3_aa: CASSEYGEKLFF
cdr3_nt: TGTGCCAGCAGTGAATATGGAGAAAAACTGTTTTTT

v_call: TRBV11-2
j_call: TRBJ2-5
d_call: NA
clone_size: NA
cdr3_aa: CASSFVSGLETQYF
cdr3_nt: TGTGCCAGCAGCTTCGTTTCGGGGCTAGAGACCCAGTACTTC

v_call: TRBV18
j_call: TRBJ2-5
d_call: NA
clone_size: NA
cdr3_aa: CASCLERQETQYF
cdr3_nt: TGTGCCAGCTGTCTAGAACGCCAAGAGACCCAGTACTTC

v_call: TRBV6-6
j_call: TRBJ2-7
d_call: NA
clone_size: NA
cdr3_aa: CASSSLYEQYF
cdr3_nt: TGTGCCAGCAGTTCCCTCTACGAGCAGTACTTC

v_call: TRBV18
j_call: TRBJ1-1
d_call: TRBD1
clone_size: NA
cdr3_aa: CASSPFQGGDTEAFF
cdr3_nt: TGTGCCAGCTCACCATTTCAGGGGGGGGACACTGAAGCTTTCTTT

v_call: TRBV7-2
j_call: TRBJ2-5
d_call: NA
clone_size: NA
cdr3_aa: CASSLDKARAQYF
cdr3_nt: TGTGCCAGCAGCTTAGATAAGGCGCGAGCCCAGTACTTC

v_call: TRBV4-2
j_call: TRBJ1-3
d_call: NA
clone_size: NA
cdr3_aa: CASSQVIYSGNTIYF
cdr3_nt: TGTGCCAGCAGCCAAGTAATTTACTCTGGAAACACCATATATTTT

v_call: TRBV5-1
j_call: TRBJ2-2
d_call: NA
clone_size: NA
cdr3_aa: CASSPGGRLTSNTGELFF
cdr3_nt: TGCGCCAGCAGCCCGGGGGGCAGGTTAACCTCGAACACCGGGGAGCTGTTTTTT

v_call: TRBV4-3
j_call: TRBJ2-7
d_call: NA
clone_size: NA
cdr3_aa: CASSQDVLTGSYEQYF
cdr3_nt: TGCGCCAGCAGCCAAGATGTATTGACAGGAAGCTACGAGCAGTACTTC

v_call: TRBV27
j_call: TRBJ2-3
d_call: NA
clone_size: NA
cdr3_aa: CASSLKFLGADTQYF
cdr3_nt: TGTGCCAGCAGTTTAAAATTTCTTGGGGCAGATACGCAGTATTTT

v_call: TRBV5-1
j_call: TRBJ2-2
d_call: TRBD2
clone_size: NA
cdr3_aa: CASSLGLAGPNTGELFF
cdr3_nt: TGCGCCAGCAGCCTCGGACTAGCGGGCCCGAACACCGGGGAGCTGTTTTTT